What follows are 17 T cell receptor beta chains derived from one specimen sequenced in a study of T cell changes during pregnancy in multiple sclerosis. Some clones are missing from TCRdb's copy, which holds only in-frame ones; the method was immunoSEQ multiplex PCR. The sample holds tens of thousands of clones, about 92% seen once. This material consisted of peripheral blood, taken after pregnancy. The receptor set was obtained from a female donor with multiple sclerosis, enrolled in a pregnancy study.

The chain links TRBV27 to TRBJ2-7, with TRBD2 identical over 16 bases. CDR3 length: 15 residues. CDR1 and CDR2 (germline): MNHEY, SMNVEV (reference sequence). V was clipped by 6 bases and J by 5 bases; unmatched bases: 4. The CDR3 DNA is TGTGCCAGCAGGCCGGGACTAGCGGGAGGGGACGAGCAGTACTTC. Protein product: CASRPGLAGGDEQYF.

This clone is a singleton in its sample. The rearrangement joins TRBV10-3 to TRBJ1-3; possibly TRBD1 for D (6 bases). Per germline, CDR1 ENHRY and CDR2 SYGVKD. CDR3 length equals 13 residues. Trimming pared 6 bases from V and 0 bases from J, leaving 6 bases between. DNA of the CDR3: TGTGCCATCAGGGACAGCTCTGGAAACACCATATATTTT. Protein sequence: CAIRDSSGNTIYF.

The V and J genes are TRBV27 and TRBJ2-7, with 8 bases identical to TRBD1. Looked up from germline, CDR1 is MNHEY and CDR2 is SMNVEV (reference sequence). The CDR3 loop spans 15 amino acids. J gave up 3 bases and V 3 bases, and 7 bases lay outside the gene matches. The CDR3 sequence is CASSFVTGANYEQYF. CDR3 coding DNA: TGTGCCAGCAGTTTTGTGACAGGGGCCAACTACGAGCAGTACTTC.

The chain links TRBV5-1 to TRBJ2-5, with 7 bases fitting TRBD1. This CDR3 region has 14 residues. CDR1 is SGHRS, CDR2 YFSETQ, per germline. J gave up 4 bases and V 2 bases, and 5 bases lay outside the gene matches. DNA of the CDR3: TGCGCCAGCAGCTTCCCGACAGGGCCAGAGACCCAGTACTTC. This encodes CASSFPTGPETQYF.

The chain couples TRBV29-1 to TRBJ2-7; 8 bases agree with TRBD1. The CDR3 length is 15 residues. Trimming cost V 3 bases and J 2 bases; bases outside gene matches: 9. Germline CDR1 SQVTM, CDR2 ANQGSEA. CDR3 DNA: TGCAGCGTTGATGGGGTGACAGGGGTTCCCTACGAGCAGTACTTC. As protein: CSVDGVTGVPYEQYF.

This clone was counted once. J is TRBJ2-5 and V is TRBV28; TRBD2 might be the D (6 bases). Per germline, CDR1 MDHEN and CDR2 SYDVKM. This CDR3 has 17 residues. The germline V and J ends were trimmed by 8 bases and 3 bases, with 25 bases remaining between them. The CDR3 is CASQETSGPRVKETQYF. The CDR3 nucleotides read TGTGCCAGCCAGGAGACTAGTGGTCCCCGGGTGAAAGAGACCCAGTACTTC.

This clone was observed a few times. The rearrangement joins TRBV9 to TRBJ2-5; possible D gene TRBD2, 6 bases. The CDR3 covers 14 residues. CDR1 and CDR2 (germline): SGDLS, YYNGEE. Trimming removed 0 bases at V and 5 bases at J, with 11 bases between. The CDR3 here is CASSVGGGTETQYF. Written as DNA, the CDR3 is TGTGCCAGCAGCGTAGGAGGCGGGACGGAGACCCAGTACTTC.

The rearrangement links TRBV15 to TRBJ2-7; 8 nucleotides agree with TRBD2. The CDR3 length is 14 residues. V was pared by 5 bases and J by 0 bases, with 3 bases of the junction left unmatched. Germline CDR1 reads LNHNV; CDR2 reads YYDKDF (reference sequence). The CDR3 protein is CATSHGRASYEQYF. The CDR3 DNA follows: TGTGCCACCAGCCACGGGAGGGCCTCCTACGAGCAGTACTTC. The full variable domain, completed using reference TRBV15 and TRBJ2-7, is DAMVIQNPRYQVTQFGKPVTLSCSQTLNHNVMYWYQQKSSQAPKLLFHYYDKDFNNEADTPDNFQSRRPNTSFCFLDIRSPGLGDTAMYLCATSHGRASYEQYFGPGTRLTVT.

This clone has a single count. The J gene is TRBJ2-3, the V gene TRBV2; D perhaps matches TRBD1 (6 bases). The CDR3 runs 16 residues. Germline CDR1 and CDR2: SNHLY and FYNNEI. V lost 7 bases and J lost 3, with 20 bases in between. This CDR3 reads CASKTRLPGVTDTQYF. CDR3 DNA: TGTGCCAGCAAGACCCGGCTCCCAGGGGTAACAGATACGCAGTATTTT.

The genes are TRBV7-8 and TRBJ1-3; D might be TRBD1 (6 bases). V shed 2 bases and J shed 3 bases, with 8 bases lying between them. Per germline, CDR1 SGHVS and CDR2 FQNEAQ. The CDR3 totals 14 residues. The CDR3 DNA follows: TGTGCCAGCAGCTTAAGGGGGGGTGGAAACACCATATATTTT. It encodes CASSLRGGGNTIYF.

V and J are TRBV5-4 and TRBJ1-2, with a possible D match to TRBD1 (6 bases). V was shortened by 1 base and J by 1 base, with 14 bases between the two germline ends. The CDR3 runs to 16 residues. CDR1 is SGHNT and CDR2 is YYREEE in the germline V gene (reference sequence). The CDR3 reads CASSLLGAVYNYGYTF. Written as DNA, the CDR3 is TGTGCCAGCAGCTTGTTGGGGGCGGTTTATAACTATGGCTACACCTTC.

The CDR3 region has the DNA TGTGCCAGCAGTGAATCAGCTATAGCTAGCGGGAGGTGGAATGAGCAGTTCTTC. It yields the protein CASSESAIASGRWNEQFF. The chain couples TRBV25-1 to TRBJ2-1; 11 bases agree with TRBD2. V lost 1 base to trimming and J lost 7 bases; unmatched junction nucleotides: 12. Per germline, CDR1 MGHDK and CDR2 SYGVNS. The CDR3 has 18 residues.

The CDR3 nucleotides read TGTGCCAGCAGTTTAGGACTAACCTACAATGAGCAGTTCTTC. Translation: CASSLGLTYNEQFF. This chain links TRBV25-1 with TRBJ2-1; tentatively, D is TRBD2 (6 bases). The CDR3 is 14 residues long. CDR1 is MGHDK, CDR2 SYGVNS, per germline. Trimming shortened V by 5 bases and J by 2 bases, and 10 bases separated the two germline ends.

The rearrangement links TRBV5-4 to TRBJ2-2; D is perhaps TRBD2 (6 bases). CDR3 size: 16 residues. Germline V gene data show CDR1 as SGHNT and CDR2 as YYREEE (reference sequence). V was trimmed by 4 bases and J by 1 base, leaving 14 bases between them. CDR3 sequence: CASSLLGTLNTGELFF. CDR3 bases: TGTGCCAGCAGCCTATTAGGGACTTTGAACACCGGGGAGCTGTTTTTT.

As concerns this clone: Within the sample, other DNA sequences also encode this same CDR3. CDR3 region: CASSLWTSGLQETQYF. The CDR3, as DNA: TGTGCCAGCAGCTTATGGACTAGCGGACTCCAAGAGACCCAGTACTTC. The V call is TRBV5-4, the J call TRBJ2-5; TRBD2 aligns across 10 bases. Losses at the gene ends were 2 bases for V and 1 base for J; bases not matched to a gene: 5. The CDR3 sequence is 16 residues long. Per the germline V gene, CDR1 is SGHNT and CDR2 is YYREEE (reference sequence).

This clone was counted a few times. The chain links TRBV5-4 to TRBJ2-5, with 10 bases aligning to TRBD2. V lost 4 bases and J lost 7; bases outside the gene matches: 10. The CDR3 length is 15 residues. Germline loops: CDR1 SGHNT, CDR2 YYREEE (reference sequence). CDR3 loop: CASSTFSGRAGTQYF. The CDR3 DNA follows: TGTGCCAGCAGCACCTTCAGCGGGAGGGCCGGGACCCAGTACTTC.

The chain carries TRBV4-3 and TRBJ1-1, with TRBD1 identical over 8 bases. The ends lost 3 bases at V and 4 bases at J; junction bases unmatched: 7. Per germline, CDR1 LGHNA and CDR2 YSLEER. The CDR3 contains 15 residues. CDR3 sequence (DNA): TGCGCCAGCAGCCAGACAGGGGCAAGGGGCACTGAAGCTTTCTTT. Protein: CASSQTGARGTEAFF.